The T cell receptor beta chain under discussion was sequenced for a study of blood T cell repertoires in COVID-19 (dated by TCRdb to the early 2020s). A note on the overall study: Samples covering the acute and convalescent phases of COVID-19 were provided by collaborators in the United States, Italy and Spain. The prospective study material was composed of cDNA or gDNA derived from T cells, B-cell-depleted T cells, or PBMCs. The dataset comprised deeply sampled blood TCRbeta repertoires from subjects exposed to, actively infected with, or recovered from COVID-19. A freely available public database, intended as a resource for researchers studying the immune response to SARS-CoV-2, is where the repertoires were released. The samples were drawn from the first 160 participants of the ongoing ImmuneRACE study and from 1,254 subjects provided by 6 global collaborators. The sample metadata nearly always contained a de-identified subject ID, COVID-19 status, age in years and sex. Where available, HLA class I and class II types were obtained from metadata supplied by the sample provider rather than from assay-based typing.

Participants in the prospective study were aged 18 to 89 years, lived in under 30 United States geographic areas, and enrolled through a virtual design. In the prospective study, cohorts were assigned on the basis of participant-reported clinical history obtained from a screening survey and a study questionnaire. Mobile phlebotomists in the prospective study collected whole blood, serum and a nasopharyngeal or oropharyngeal swab from every participant. Prospective study participants could optionally give additional blood draws and questionnaires over a roughly 2-month period. Before DNA extraction, prospective study blood samples were shipped either frozen or at room temperature. The immunoSEQ Assay, a bias-controlled multiplex PCR, was used to amplify TCRbeta CDR3 regions from genomic DNA. As for the authors' bioinformatics: Nucleated cell counts per sample were estimated from amplification of reference gene primers within the assay. To quantify the absolute abundance of each unique TCRbeta CDR3 rearrangement, sequence reads were collapsed and filtered. For each sample, productive Simpson clonality was calculated as the square root of Simpson's diversity index across productive rearrangements. This is the immuneACCESS table as TCRdb keeps it, with only in-frame sequences that have V and J called. A part of the clones is gone; compared with another copy, unresolved V genes explain less than half, and the rest is unexplained. V and J calls and clone size come straight from that table; D and trimming were deduced from the DNA. This sample gives some 220,000 clones in total; 75% to 90% of them show up just once. Jointly, the top ten make up roughly 3% of the sample.

General conclusions and limits of the study: The quantity of clinical and demographic metadata differed by source and by participant and was supplied without curation.

Comment on this clone: Its antigen is not yet known. It has no much larger one-base neighbor in the sample; base qualities were not kept.

Here V drops 5 bases and J drops 7 bases, and the junction holds 11 bases not matched to any gene. The CDR3 has 17 amino acids, counting the end cysteine and phenylalanine. The CDR3 DNA has 51 bases and is translated from base 1. The germline V gene supplies CDR1 SGHTA and CDR2 FQGNSA. The rearrangement joined TRBV7-2 to TRBJ2-1, with 13 middle bases fitting TRBD2. The sequence was obtained from a woman aged 18-35 years in a cohort exposed to, infected with or recovered from COVID-19 (not recorded which). Sequencing used PBMCs or T cells enriched from blood (not recorded which). The DNA is as follows: TGTGCCAGCAGCCCCAACCCGGGACTAGCGGGACAGAATGAGCAGTTCTTC. It translates to CASSPNPGLAGQNEQFF.